Here is one TCR beta chain with its context. The antigen is undetermined. TCRdb's table, derived via immunoSEQ multiplex PCR, lists solely in-frame clones and lacks some. The data hold 59,000 or so clones, with 80% to 95% observed a single time. These data are taken from a study of T cells in localized non-small cell lung cancer. Whole-study findings and limits: Within adjacent lung there appeared a median around 55 of the top 100 tumor clones. Multi-region tumor sequencing was not done, so intratumor heterogeneity could not be excluded. Longer overall survival was associated with a higher density of T cells in the blood. In uninvolved adjacent lung, T cell clonality reached its highest value, exceeding tumor.

CDR3 length: 14 amino acids. CDR1 SGHAT and CDR2 FQNNGV come from the germline V gene. With 3 bases removed from V and 4 bases from J, the gap between germline ends came to 13 bases. The source was peripheral blood, collected before any cancer treatment. The chain couples TRBV11-2 to TRBJ2-7, with D perhaps assigned TRBD1 or TRBD2 (7 bases each). This TCR was sampled from a man aged 40-75 years with stage I lung adenocarcinoma. CDR3 in DNA: TGTGCCAGCAGCTTCAGGGGGGGCAGGTACGAGCAGTACTTC. Translating gives CASSFRGGRYEQYF.